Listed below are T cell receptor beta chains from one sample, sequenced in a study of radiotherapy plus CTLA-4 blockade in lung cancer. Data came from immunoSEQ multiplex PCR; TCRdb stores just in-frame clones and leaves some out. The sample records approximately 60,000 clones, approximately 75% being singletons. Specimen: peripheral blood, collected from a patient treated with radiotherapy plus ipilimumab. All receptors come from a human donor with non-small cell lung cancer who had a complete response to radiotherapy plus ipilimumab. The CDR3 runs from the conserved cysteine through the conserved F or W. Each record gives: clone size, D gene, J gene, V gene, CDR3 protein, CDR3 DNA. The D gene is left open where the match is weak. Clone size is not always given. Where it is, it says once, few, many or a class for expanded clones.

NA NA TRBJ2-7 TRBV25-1 CASSDYDSLEQYF TGTGCCAGCAGTGATTATGACAGTCTCGAGCAGTACTTC
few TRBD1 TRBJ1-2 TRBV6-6 CASSLPQGGYTF TGTGCCAGCAGTCTCCCGCAGGGGGGGTACACCTTC
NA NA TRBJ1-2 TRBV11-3 CASSLGRYGYTF TGTGCCAGCAGCTTGGGGCGATATGGCTACACCTTC
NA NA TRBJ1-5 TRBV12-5 CASGLIDSFLRGNQPQHF TGTGCTAGTGGTTTGATTGACAGTTTTCTTCGGGGCAATCAGCCCCAGCATTTT
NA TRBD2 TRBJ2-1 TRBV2 CASRDRTSGGHGEQFF TGTGCCAGCAGGGATAGGACTAGCGGGGGGCACGGTGAGCAGTTCTTC
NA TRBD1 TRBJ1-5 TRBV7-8 CASSLGTGGNQPQHF TGTGCCAGCAGCTTAGGGACAGGGGGCAATCAGCCCCAGCATTTT
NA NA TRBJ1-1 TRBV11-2 CASSPGIRGTEAFF TGTGCCAGCAGCCCCGGGATCCGAGGCACTGAAGCTTTCTTT
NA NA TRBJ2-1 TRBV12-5 CASGLVLGTLYNEQFF TGTGCTAGTGGTTTGGTACTCGGCACTTTGTACAATGAGCAGTTCTTC
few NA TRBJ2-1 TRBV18 CASSQGGTYNEQFF TGTGCCAGCTCACAAGGCGGGACCTACAATGAGCAGTTCTTC
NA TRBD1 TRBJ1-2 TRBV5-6 CATYWGQGGYGYTF TGTGCCACTTACTGGGGACAGGGAGGCTATGGCTACACCTTC
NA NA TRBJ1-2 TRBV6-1 CASSVPRDRGYGYTF TGTGCCAGCAGTGTTCCCAGGGATAGGGGCTATGGCTACACCTTC
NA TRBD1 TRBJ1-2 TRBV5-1 CASSLEGQGAGGYTF TGCGCCAGCAGCTTGGAGGGACAGGGGGCTGGAGGCTACACCTTC
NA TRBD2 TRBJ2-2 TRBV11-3 CASSSRGGTSGRIGELFF TGTGCCAGCAGCTCTAGAGGGGGGACTAGCGGGAGGATCGGGGAGCTGTTTTTT
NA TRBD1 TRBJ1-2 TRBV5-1 CASSSPDRGNYGYTF TGCGCCAGCAGCTCCCCGGACAGGGGGAACTATGGCTACACCTTC
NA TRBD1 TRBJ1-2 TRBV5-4 CASSLVRTGSNYGYTF TGTGCCAGCAGCTTGGTCCGGACAGGGTCTAACTATGGCTACACCTTC
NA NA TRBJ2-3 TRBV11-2 CASSPGLPPNTQYF TGTGCCAGCAGCCCGGGACTCCCCCCAAATACGCAGTATTTT
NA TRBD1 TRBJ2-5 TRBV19 CASSARLNRDRGGETQYF TGTGCCAGTAGTGCTCGCCTAAATCGGGACAGGGGGGGAGAGACCCAGTACTTC
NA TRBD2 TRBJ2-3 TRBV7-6 CASSLAAGGRADTQYF TGTGCCAGCAGCTTAGCGGCGGGAGGTAGGGCAGATACGCAGTATTTT
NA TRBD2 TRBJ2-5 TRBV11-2 CASSPLLARQETQYF TGTGCCAGCAGCCCTCTACTAGCGCGCCAAGAGACCCAGTACTTC
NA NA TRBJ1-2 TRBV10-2 CASSEWAPGNYGYTF TGCGCCAGCAGTGAGTGGGCGCCAGGGAACTATGGCTACACCTTC
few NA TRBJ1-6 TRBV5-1 CASSVDSRDGNSPLHF TGCGCCAGCAGCGTGGACAGCCGGGACGGTAATTCACCCCTCCACTTT
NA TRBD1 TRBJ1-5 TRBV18 CASSSKGQANQPQHF TGTGCCAGCTCATCGAAAGGACAGGCGAATCAGCCCCAGCATTTT
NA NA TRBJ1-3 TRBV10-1 CASSELGHASSGNTIYF TGCGCCAGCAGTGAACTGGGACACGCGTCCTCTGGAAACACCATATATTTT
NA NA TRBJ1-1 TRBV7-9 CASNKPMNTEAFF TGTGCCAGCAACAAACCGATGAACACTGAAGCTTTCTTT
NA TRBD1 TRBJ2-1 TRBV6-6 CASTSLGQGVNEQFF TGTGCCAGCACCTCCCTGGGACAGGGAGTCAATGAGCAGTTCTTC
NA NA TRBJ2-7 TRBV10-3 CAITQGGGGSYEQYF TGTGCCATCACCCAGGGGGGGGGCGGATCCTACGAGCAGTACTTC
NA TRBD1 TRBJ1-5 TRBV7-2 CASSGQPNQPQHF TGTGCCAGCTCGGGACAGCCTAATCAGCCCCAGCATTTT
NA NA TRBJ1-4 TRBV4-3 CASSLGQTNEKLFF TGCGCCAGCAGCCTTGGACAGACTAATGAAAAACTGTTTTTT
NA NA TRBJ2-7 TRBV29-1 CSVQVDYEQYF TGCAGCGTACAGGTTGACTACGAGCAGTACTTC
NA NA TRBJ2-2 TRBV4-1 CASSQEGNTGELFF TGCGCCAGCAGCCAGGAGGGGAACACCGGGGAGCTGTTTTTT
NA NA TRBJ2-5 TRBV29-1 CSAKTGYQETQYF TGCAGCGCTAAAACAGGGTACCAAGAGACCCAGTACTTC
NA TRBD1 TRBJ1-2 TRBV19 CASSLFPWGQQTNYGYTF TGTGCCAGTAGCCTTTTCCCGTGGGGACAGCAAACCAACTATGGCTACACCTTC
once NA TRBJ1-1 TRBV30 CAWSVMWDTEAFF TGTGCCTGGAGTGTAATGTGGGACACTGAAGCTTTCTTT
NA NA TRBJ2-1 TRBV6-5 CASEGKAGTYNEQFF TGTGCCAGCGAAGGAAAGGCCGGTACCTACAATGAGCAGTTCTTC
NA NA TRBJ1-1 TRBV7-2 CASSLGWRLGTEAFF TGTGCCAGCAGCTTAGGGTGGAGGCTTGGCACTGAAGCTTTCTTT
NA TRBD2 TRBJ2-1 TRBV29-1 CSSPAGGLGEQFF TGCAGCTCACCAGCGGGAGGACTGGGTGAGCAGTTCTTC
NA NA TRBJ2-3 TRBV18 CASSTSYTDTQYF TGTGCCAGCTCAACGTCTTACACAGATACGCAGTATTTT
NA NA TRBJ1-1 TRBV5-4 CASSLGGNTEAFF TGTGCCAGCAGCTTGGGGGGGAACACTGAAGCTTTCTTT
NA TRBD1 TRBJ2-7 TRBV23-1 CASIGPGQGVLEQYF TGCGCCAGCATAGGCCCGGGACAGGGGGTTCTCGAGCAGTACTTC
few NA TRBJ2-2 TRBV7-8 CASSLAGGTGELFF TGTGCCAGCAGCTTAGCGGGGGGAACCGGGGAGCTGTTTTTT
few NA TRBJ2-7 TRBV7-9 CASSEGAGYEQYF TGTGCCAGCAGTGAAGGGGCGGGGTACGAGCAGTACTTC
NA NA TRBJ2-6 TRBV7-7 CASSTTFNAQSRANVLTF TGTGCCAGCAGCACAACGTTTAATGCACAAAGTCGGGCCAACGTCCTGACTTTC